This TCR beta chain was obtained from a study of spatial heterogeneity in lung cancer. Whole-study context: On average, each unique TCR and UMI combination appeared more than ten times in raw reads.

MiXCR, applied by TCRdb to the 5' RACE reads, yields one record per CDR3 protein. The sample lists under 25,000 distinct CDR3 sequences, 6.9% occurring once. Time point meaning: sample taken at primary tumor resection. Unsorted samples of tumor, nontumor lung or frozen PBMC had their whole RNA sequenced. The donors, 70 or so patients with untreated early-stage non-small cell lung cancer, provided the samples. V shed 3 bases and J 8 bases; nucleotides not matched to a gene: 11. There are 17 residues in the CDR3. Germline V gene lookup returns CDR1 DFQATT and CDR2 SNEGSKA (reference sequence). This clonotype has ten or more counts.

The source was PBMCs, collected at surgery. The source of this sequence is a male donor with early-stage non-small cell lung cancer. The chain employs TRBV20-1 and TRBJ2-1; 15 bases map to TRBD2. CDR3 DNA sequence: TGCAGTGCTAGTTCCCCAGGACTAGCGGGAGGGCCGTATGAGCAGTTCTTC. Translated: CSASSPGLAGGPYEQFF.